This entry features one T cell receptor beta chain sequence. Its antigen is not known. The data stem from a study of T cells in localized non-small cell lung cancer. Study outcomes and limitations: Sequence data derive from only one tumor region, so heterogeneity remains possible. Maximal T cell clonality occurred in uninvolved adjacent lung, with tumor ranking below it. Adjacent lung tissue had a median approximately 57 of the top 100 clones found in the tumor. Elevated blood T cell density was associated with longer overall survival.

The germline V gene has CDR1 MNHEY and CDR2 SMNVEV (reference sequence). The J segment lost 3 bases and the V segment lost 7 bases, leaving 7 bases of the junction unmatched. The CDR3 is made up of 15 amino acids. Here immunoSEQ multiplex PCR was the method, and the copy in TCRdb shows in-frame clones only, minus some. The sample includes over 70,000 clones, 86% of them seen just once. The specimen was peripheral blood, collected before any cancer treatment. The source is a male donor at least 60 years old with stage III squamous cell lung carcinoma. The V gene is TRBV27, the J gene TRBJ2-2; 8 bases fit TRBD1. The CDR3 reads CASTTSGGYTGELFF. The CDR3 nucleotides are TGTGCCAGCACTACCTCAGGGGGCTACACCGGGGAGCTGTTTTTT.